The 22 T cell receptor beta chains listed next were all sequenced from one sample in a study of PD-1 blockade in classical Hodgkin lymphoma. Clones were read by immunoSEQ multiplex PCR, and TCRdb kept only the in-frame ones, dropping some. The repertoire has fewer than 15,000 clones, approximately 60% of them found once; the top ten carry about 10%. Every patient had relapsed following autologous stem cell transplantation, and cohorts differed in brentuximab vedotin exposure. The specimen was peripheral blood mononuclear cells (PBMCs), collected at baseline. The receptor set was obtained from a human donor with classical Hodgkin lymphoma.

The CDR3 spells CASSPTGGVGNQPQHF. CDR3 coding DNA: TGTGCCAGCTCACCCACCGGGGGCGTCGGCAATCAGCCCCAGCATTTT. The gene calls are TRBV18 and TRBJ1-5; D is perhaps TRBD1 (6 bases). The CDR3 contains 16 residues. V was trimmed by 3 bases and J by 2 bases, leaving 14 bases between them. Germline V gene sequence: CDR1 KGHSH, CDR2 LQKENI.

Note on this clone: The same CDR3 arises from other DNA sequences in this sample as well. V is TRBV15 and J is TRBJ2-5; D might be TRBD1 or TRBD2, each matching 5 bases. CDR1 and CDR2 from the germline V gene are LNHNV and YYDKDF (reference sequence). V was clipped by 3 bases and J by 2 bases, with 10 bases between them. The length of the CDR3 is 14 residues. CDR3 loop: CATSRGLAQETQYF. CDR3 nucleotide sequence: TGTGCCACCAGCAGGGGGCTAGCTCAAGAGACCCAGTACTTC. Full variable domain (remainder filled in from reference TRBV15 and TRBJ2-5): DAMVIQNPRYQVTQFGKPVTLSCSQTLNHNVMYWYQQKSSQAPKLLFHYYDKDFNNEADTPDNFQSRRPNTSFCFLDIRSPGLGDTAMYLCATSRGLAQETQYFGPGTRLLVL.

In its sample, this clone was seen a few times. V gene TRBV4-1 combines with J gene TRBJ2-3, with D unclear. The CDR3 has 15 amino acids. The germline CDR1 and CDR2 sequences are MGHRA and YSYEKL. Between the trimmed V and J ends, which lost 0 bases and 0 bases, there was a span of 7 bases. CDR3 loop: CASSQDTSSTDTQYF. DNA for the CDR3: TGCGCCAGCAGCCAAGACACGTCTAGCACAGATACGCAGTATTTT.

The chain combines TRBV30 with TRBJ2-2; 7 bases map to TRBD1. The V and J ends lost 6 bases and 7 bases, in that order; junction bases with no gene match: 11. The germline CDR1 and CDR2 sequences are GTSNPN and SVGIG (reference sequence). This CDR3 region has 14 residues. CDR3 in amino acids: CACPSPTGYGELFF. The CDR3 DNA reads TGTGCCTGTCCTAGCCCGACAGGGTACGGGGAGCTGTTTTTT.

The chain links TRBV25-1 to TRBJ1-6; 9 bases are a match to TRBD1. V lost 5 bases, J lost 8 bases, and 4 bases stayed unmatched. There are 14 residues in the CDR3. Germline V gene lookup returns CDR1 MGHDK and CDR2 SYGVNS. The CDR3 spells CASSPTGGDSPLHF. CDR3 nucleotides: TGTGCCAGCAGTCCGACAGGGGGGGATTCACCCCTCCACTTT.

The table lists this clone with a few counts. The chain couples TRBV5-1 to TRBJ2-1, with TRBD1 matching 10 bases. This CDR3 has 17 amino acids. Trimming at V came to 3 bases and at J to 6 bases, leaving 12 bases not matched to a gene. CDR1 and CDR2 (germline): SGHRS, YFSETQ. CDR3 coding DNA: TGCGCCAGCAGCTCTGCCCCCGGACAGGGGGTCCCCAATGAGCAGTTCTTC. Amino acids: CASSSAPGQGVPNEQFF.

The CDR3 DNA is TGTGCCAGCAGTTTTAGGTCTAACACTGAAGCTTTCTTT. It is translated as CASSFRSNTEAFF. The V call is TRBV2, the J call TRBJ1-1; D is ambiguous. The germline gives CDR1 SNHLY, CDR2 FYNNEI. The ends were cut back, 5 bases at V and 2 bases at J, with 9 bases in the middle. The CDR3 sequence is 13 residues long.

The J gene is TRBJ1-5, the V gene TRBV5-1; D is ambiguous. Trimming removed 5 bases from V and 6 bases from J, with 12 bases in between. Germline lookup yields CDR1 SGHRS and CDR2 YFSETQ. This CDR3 spans 13 amino acids. The CDR3 protein is CASSSEPGQPQHF. CDR3 nucleotides: TGCGCCAGCAGTTCTGAACCTGGTCAGCCCCAGCATTTT.

The chain employs TRBV5-5 and TRBJ1-5; no definite D call. Looked up from germline, CDR1 is SGHKS and CDR2 is YYEKEE (reference sequence). The V gene lost 1 base and the J gene lost 1 base, with 9 bases spanning the gap. The CDR3 extends over 15 amino acids. The DNA of the CDR3 is TGTGCCAGCAGCTTGATTGGTCAGAGCAATCAGCCCCAGCATTTT. This sequence encodes CASSLIGQSNQPQHF.

This sequence joins TRBV7-2 and TRBJ2-7; the D gene is possibly TRBD1 (5 bases). The CDR3 has 14 amino acids. V was trimmed by 5 bases and J by 1 base, leaving 12 bases between them. The germline V gene encodes CDR1 SGHTA and CDR2 FQGNSA. This CDR3 reads CASSAGPASYEQYF. Written as DNA, the CDR3 is TGTGCCAGCAGCGCAGGGCCAGCGTCCTACGAGCAGTACTTC.

The chain couples TRBV7-9 to TRBJ2-1; 7 bases are a match to TRBD2. This CDR3 is built from 12 residues. The J segment lost 10 bases and the V segment lost 6 bases, leaving 6 bases of the junction unmatched. In germline, CDR1 is SEHNR, CDR2 FQNEAQ (reference sequence). CDR3 loop: CASRRDYGEQFF. Written as DNA, the CDR3 is TGTGCCAGCAGAAGGGACTACGGGGAGCAGTTCTTC. The entire variable domain, with the rest obtained from reference TRBV7-9 and TRBJ2-1, is as follows: DTGVSQNPRHKITKRGQNVTFRCDPISEHNRLYWYRQTLGQGPEFLTYFQNEAQLEKSRLLSDRFSAERPKGSFSTLEIQRTEQGDSAMYLCASRRDYGEQFFGPGTRLTVL.

The J gene is TRBJ2-7, the V gene TRBV27; 8 bases line up with TRBD1. This CDR3 has 12 amino acids. Germline assignment: CDR1 MNHEY and CDR2 SMNVEV (reference sequence). Trimming took 5 bases from V and 6 from J; bases not matched to a gene: 3. CDR3 coding DNA: TGTGCCAGCAGTGTAACAGGGGGCGAGCAGTACTTC. Protein product: CASSVTGGEQYF.

The chain employs TRBV2 and TRBJ2-4; 7 nucleotides align to TRBD1. Germline V gives CDR1 SNHLY, CDR2 FYNNEI. The J segment lost 9 bases and the V segment lost 7 bases, leaving 9 bases of the junction unmatched. The length of the CDR3 is 13 residues. The CDR3 DNA follows: TGTGCCAGCAAAGGGACAGCCATGTCCATTCAGTACTTC. Translated: CASKGTAMSIQYF.

Only a few counts were recorded for this clone. The same CDR3 arises from other DNA sequences in this sample as well. J is TRBJ2-3 and V is TRBV7-9; D gene unclear. Germline V gene sequence: CDR1 SEHNR, CDR2 FQNEAQ (reference sequence). V lost 4 bases to trimming and J lost 2 bases, with 7 bases between them. The CDR3 runs 13 residues. The CDR3 loop is CASSSDFTDTQYF. The CDR3, as DNA: TGTGCCAGCAGCTCCGACTTCACAGATACGCAGTATTTT.

This chain joins TRBV15 and TRBJ1-6, with a tentative D call TRBD1 (5 bases). This CDR3 has 17 residues. Trimming pared 3 bases from V and 7 bases from J, leaving 19 bases between. Germline V gene sequence: CDR1 LNHNV, CDR2 YYDKDF (reference sequence). This chain's CDR3 is CATSSPPRGVENSPLHF. CDR3 sequence (DNA): TGTGCCACCAGCAGCCCCCCGAGAGGGGTAGAGAATTCACCCCTCCACTTT. The full variable domain, completed using reference TRBV15 and TRBJ1-6, is DAMVIQNPRYQVTQFGKPVTLSCSQTLNHNVMYWYQQKSSQAPKLLFHYYDKDFNNEADTPDNFQSRRPNTSFCFLDIRSPGLGDTAMYLCATSSPPRGVENSPLHFGNGTRLTVT.

This clone has more than one count but fewer than ten. The J gene is TRBJ2-7, the V gene TRBV7-8, with D possibly TRBD1 on 6 matching bases. V lost 3 bases to trimming and J lost 6 bases, with 18 bases between them. CDR1 is SGHVS and CDR2 is FQNEAQ in the germline V gene. This CDR3 is built from 15 residues. The DNA of the CDR3 is TGTGCCAGCAGCTTTTTATCACAGGGAATATCCGAGCAGTACTTC. Translation: CASSFLSQGISEQYF.

The rearrangement links TRBV5-1 to TRBJ2-3, with TRBD2 matching 12 bases. This CDR3 spans 17 amino acids. Germline V gene lookup returns CDR1 SGHRS and CDR2 YFSETQ. J gave up 5 bases and V 0 bases, and 7 bases lay outside the gene matches. Here the CDR3 DNA reads TGCGCCAGCAGCTTGGTTCGGCTAGCGGGAGGGATAGATACGCAGTATTTT. Protein: CASSLVRLAGGIDTQYF.

This chain connects TRBV7-6 to TRBJ1-3; D remains ambiguous. V was pared by 5 bases and J by 8 bases, with 16 bases between. The CDR3 spans 14 residues. Looked up from germline, CDR1 is SGHVS and CDR2 is FNYEAQ. The CDR3 coding sequence is TGTGCCAGCAGCCCAGATGGAGGGCGAGACACCATATATTTT. Its protein is CASSPDGGRDTIYF.

CDR3 nucleotide sequence: TGTGCCAGCAGACGGACAGGGGGATCCGCTGAAGCTTTCTTT. Its translation: CASRRTGGSAEAFF. V gene TRBV28 combines with J gene TRBJ1-1; 10 bases line up with TRBD1. The V segment lost 6 bases and the J segment 6 bases; nucleotides outside the gene matches: 7. The CDR3 is 14 residues long. Germline V lookup: CDR1 MDHEN, CDR2 SYDVKM. Based on the CDR3 plus reference TRBV28 and TRBJ1-1, the full variable domain is DVKVTQSSRYLVKRTGEKVFLECVQDMDHENMFWYRQDPGLGLRLIYFSYDVKMKEKGDIPEGYSVSREKKERFSLILESASTNQTSMYLCASRRTGGSAEAFFGQGTRLTVV.

The rearrangement links TRBV7-8 to TRBJ2-5, with a weak D call TRBD1 (6 bases). Germline CDR1 is SGHVS and CDR2 is FQNEAQ. The CDR3 extends over 16 amino acids. The V end lost 5 bases, the J end lost 2 bases, and 18 bases lay between the germline ends. CDR3: CASSTIGTPKQETQYF. DNA of the CDR3: TGTGCCAGCAGCACCATCGGGACACCGAAGCAAGAGACCCAGTACTTC.

The chain employs TRBV2 and TRBJ1-2, with D perhaps TRBD1 (5 bases). This CDR3 has 13 residues. Germline loops: CDR1 SNHLY, CDR2 FYNNEI. Trimming shortened V by 6 bases and J by 5 bases, and 13 bases separated the two germline ends. CDR3 in amino acids: CASRDMTAYGYTF. CDR3 nucleotides: TGTGCCAGCAGGGATATGACAGCTTATGGCTACACCTTC.

CDR3 DNA: TGTGCCAGCAGTGACGGGCTTTACTCCTACGAGCAGTACTTC. Its translation: CASSDGLYSYEQYF. V is TRBV28 and J is TRBJ2-7; D uncertain. CDR1 MDHEN and CDR2 SYDVKM come from the germline V gene. The V end was cut by 5 bases, the J end by 0 bases, with 11 bases between. The CDR3 runs 14 residues.